This T cell receptor (beta chain) was captured in a study of spatial heterogeneity in lung cancer. In TCRdb, the 5' RACE reads were re-called with MiXCR into one record per CDR3 protein. The sample consists of 15,000 to 20,000 distinct CDR3 sequences, roughly 6% of them appearing once. The study, taken as a whole, reports: Expanded intratumoral alpha and beta TCR counts tracked tumor mutation counts.

Time point here: sample taken at primary tumor resection. The CDR3 consists of 18 residues. Germline CDR1 reads MGHRA; CDR2 reads YSYEKL. J gave up 0 bases and V 0 bases, and 5 bases lay outside the gene matches. This clonotype appeared many times. The antigen is undetermined. This chain uses TRBV4-1 with TRBJ2-1; TRBD2 matches 10 bases. This TCR was recovered from a female donor with early-stage non-small cell lung cancer. The sample was lung tumor tissue, taken at surgery. The CDR3 here is CASSQDSRLAGSYNEQFF. For the CDR3, the DNA is TGCGCCAGCAGCCAAGATAGTAGACTAGCGGGCTCCTACAATGAGCAGTTCTTC.